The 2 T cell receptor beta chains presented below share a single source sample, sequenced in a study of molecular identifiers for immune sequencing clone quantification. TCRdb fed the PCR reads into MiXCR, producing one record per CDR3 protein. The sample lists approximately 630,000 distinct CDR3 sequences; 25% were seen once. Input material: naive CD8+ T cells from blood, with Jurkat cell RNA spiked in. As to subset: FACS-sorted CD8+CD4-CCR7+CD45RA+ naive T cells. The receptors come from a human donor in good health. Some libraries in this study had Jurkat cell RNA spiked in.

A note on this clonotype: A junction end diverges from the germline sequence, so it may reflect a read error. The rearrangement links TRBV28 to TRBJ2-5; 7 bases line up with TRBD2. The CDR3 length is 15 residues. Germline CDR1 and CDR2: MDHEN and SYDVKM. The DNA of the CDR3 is TGTGCCAACAGTCCACGGACTAGTATACAAGAGACCCAGTACTTC. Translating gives CANSPRTSIQETQYF.

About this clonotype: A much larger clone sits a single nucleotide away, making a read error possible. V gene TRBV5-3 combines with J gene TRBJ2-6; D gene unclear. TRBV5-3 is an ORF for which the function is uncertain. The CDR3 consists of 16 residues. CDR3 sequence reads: CASSLGRVDGANVLTF. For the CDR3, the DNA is TGTGCCAGCAGCTTGGGTCGAGTGGACGGGGCCAACGTCCTGACTTTC.